This T cell receptor (beta chain) was recorded in a study of cytomegalovirus exposure and HLA in healthy donors. Turning to the study itself: An early data release held tens of millions of unique TCRs from HLA-typed donors. General observations from the study: One variant, a missense change in DCLRE1C, was linked in a later analysis to TCR beta V- and J-gene trimming.

Researchers ran the PCR with 60 Vbeta and 13 Jbeta primers. Assay: immunoSEQ multiplex PCR; the TCRdb copy retains only in-frame clones and omits some. The top ten clones hold roughly 1.1% of a sample with some 190,000 clones, over 60% of them seen once. The germline CDR1 and CDR2 sequences are SGHAT and FQNNGV. V was trimmed by 0 bases and J by 3 bases, leaving 9 bases between them. The CDR3 loop spans 14 amino acids. Of note for this clone: Its antigen is currently unknown.

Sequencing used PBMCs. The TCR was taken from a woman aged 35 to 49 in good health and CMV-seronegative. The chain recombines TRBV11-2 with TRBJ2-7, with a possible D match to TRBD2 (6 bases). As DNA, the CDR3 is TGTGCCAGCAGCTTAGATGGGGGGAACTACGAGCAGTACTTC. Residues: CASSLDGGNYEQYF.